These 29 T cell receptor beta chains share one sample of origin, sequenced in a study of T-cell reconstitution after alpha-beta-depleted transplantation in children. Library preparation (for TCRbeta) was performed with unique molecular identifiers. MiXCR, applied by TCRdb to the PCR reads, yields one record per CDR3 protein. The table lists around 93,000 distinct CDR3 sequences, roughly 8.3% of them singletons. The sample here was PBMCs from the stem cell graft donor, taken from the stem cell graft. These receptors originate from a human donor who donated a stem cell graft to a child with congenital amegakaryocytic thrombocytopenia.

This clonotype was observed at least ten times. The chain couples TRBV15 to TRBJ2-5; no firm D call. Trimming cost V 1 base and J 4 bases, with 7 bases left between them. This CDR3 has 13 residues. CDR1 is LNHNV, CDR2 YYDKDF, per germline (reference sequence). The CDR3 sequence: CATSRAPVETQYF. CDR3 sequence (DNA): TGTGCCACCAGCAGAGCCCCCGTAGAGACCCAGTACTTC.

This clonotype has ten or more counts. The rearrangement joins TRBV29-1 to TRBJ2-7, with 12 bases that match TRBD2. The CDR3 runs to 14 residues. After removal of 7 bases from V and 0 bases from J, the junction contained 4 bases not matched to a gene. Germline CDR1 is SQVTM and CDR2 is ANQGSEA. CDR3 protein: CSARTSGASYEQYF. The CDR3 DNA reads as TGCAGCGCCAGGACTAGCGGGGCCTCCTACGAGCAGTACTTC.

This clonotype was seen many times. The chain joins TRBV7-9 to TRBJ2-7; 8 positions agree with TRBD2. The CDR3 is 14 amino acids. Germline V gene lookup returns CDR1 SEHNR and CDR2 FQNEAQ (reference sequence). The J segment lost 5 bases and the V segment lost 8 bases, leaving 11 bases of the junction unmatched. As DNA, the CDR3 is TGTGCCAGCTGGGGGGAGTCTAGCGGGCACGAGCAGTACTTC. It specifies CASWGESSGHEQYF.

This clonotype was seen many times. The CDR3 DNA reads as TGTGCCAGCAGCCCTCGGACTAGCGGGGACCCGAACACCGGGGAGCTGTTTTTT. Its translation is CASSPRTSGDPNTGELFF. The rearrangement uses TRBV13 and TRBJ2-2, with 12 bases matching TRBD2. Germline values: CDR1 PRHDT, CDR2 FYEKMQ (reference sequence). This CDR3 is built from 18 residues. Trimming at V came to 5 bases and at J to 0 bases, leaving 7 bases not matched to a gene.

This clonotype was observed many times. The V gene is TRBV5-5, the J gene TRBJ1-2; D gene unclear. The CDR3 is 15 residues long. Looked up from germline, CDR1 is SGHKS and CDR2 is YYEKEE (reference sequence). Trimming took 0 bases from V and 6 from J, leaving 15 bases between them. This chain's CDR3 is CASSLEPGGYDGYTF. CDR3 sequence (DNA): TGTGCCAGCAGCTTGGAGCCGGGAGGCTATGATGGCTACACCTTC. Combining the CDR3 with reference TRBV5-5 and TRBJ1-2 gives the whole variable domain DAGVTQSPTHLIKTRGQQVTLRCSPISGHKSVSWYQQVLGQGPQFIFQYYEKEERGRGNFPDRFSARQFPNYSSELNVNALLLGDSALYLCASSLEPGGYDGYTFGSGTRLTVV.

Ten or more counts support this clonotype. The J gene is TRBJ2-1, the V gene TRBV5-1; 10 bases are shared with TRBD1. The germline V gene encodes CDR1 SGHRS and CDR2 YFSETQ. Trimming cost V 2 bases and J 3 bases; bases outside gene matches: 2. This CDR3 spans 15 amino acids. The CDR3: CASSLGTGDYNEQFF. The CDR3 coding sequence is TGCGCCAGCAGCTTAGGGACAGGGGACTACAATGAGCAGTTCTTC.

CDR3 nucleotide sequence: TGTGCCAGCTCTTTGAAAGGCCTGGCCTACGAGCAGTACTTC. Encoded protein: CASSLKGLAYEQYF. The chain employs TRBV18 and TRBJ2-7, with no clear D. The CDR3 spans 14 residues. V shed 6 bases and J shed 2 bases, with 14 bases lying between them. Germline V gives CDR1 KGHSH, CDR2 LQKENI.

The CDR3 region is CASSPPTDGTEAFF. CDR3 bases: TGTGCCAGCTCACCCCCGACGGACGGCACTGAAGCTTTCTTT. The rearrangement joins TRBV18 to TRBJ1-1; no definite D call. V was cut by 3 bases and J by 4 bases, with 12 bases left in between. This CDR3 comprises 14 residues. CDR1 is KGHSH and CDR2 is LQKENI in the germline V gene.

This clonotype was counted at least ten times. The V and J genes are TRBV4-1 and TRBJ1-6; a possible D gene is TRBD1 (5 bases). Germline V gives CDR1 MGHRA, CDR2 YSYEKL. V was cut by 0 bases and J by 13 bases, with 16 bases left in between. The CDR3 is 15 residues long. CDR3 region: CASSQDLATRGPLHF. The CDR3, as DNA: TGCGCCAGCAGCCAAGATCTGGCCACCCGGGGCCCCCTCCACTTT.

This clonotype was recorded many times. The V call is TRBV3-2, the J call TRBJ1-3. TRBV3-2 is a listed pseudogene. The CDR3 runs to 14 residues. CDR3: CASSSRHSGNTIYF. The CDR3 bases are TGTGCCAGCAGCTCGCGGCACTCTGGAAACACCATATATTTT.

This chain joins TRBV20-1 and TRBJ1-1; 8 positions match TRBD1. V shed 1 base and J 1 base; nucleotides not matched to a gene: 8. The germline CDR1 and CDR2 sequences are DFQATT and SNEGSKA (reference sequence). This CDR3 spans 16 amino acids. CDR3 amino acids: CSARGDRIRKNTEAFF. Here the CDR3 DNA reads TGCAGTGCTAGAGGGGACAGGATAAGGAAGAACACTGAAGCTTTCTTT.

This clonotype was seen repeatedly, ten times or more. This sequence joins TRBV6-5 and TRBJ2-7; tentative D call: TRBD1 (6 bases). The ends were cut back, 2 bases at V and 6 bases at J, with 11 bases in the middle. From germline, CDR1 is MNHEY and CDR2 SVGAGI. This CDR3 region has 13 residues. CDR3 sequence reads: CASSYKAGVEQYF. CDR3 DNA: TGTGCCAGCAGTTACAAGGCAGGGGTCGAGCAGTACTTC.

This clonotype was recorded many times. The V gene is TRBV20-1, the J gene TRBJ1-5, with TRBD1 matching 8 bases. Germline CDR1 reads DFQATT; CDR2 reads SNEGSKA (reference sequence). The CDR3 totals 14 residues. V shed 4 bases and J 0 bases; nucleotides not matched to a gene: 2. DNA of the CDR3: TGCAGTGCTACCGGGACAGGTAGCAATCAGCCCCAGCATTTT. Translation: CSATGTGSNQPQHF.

In its sample, this clonotype was seen many times. This chain joins TRBV7-8 and TRBJ2-7; D is perhaps TRBD2 (5 bases). Germline V gene data show CDR1 as SGHVS and CDR2 as FQNEAQ. CDR3 size: 15 residues. Trimming cost V 2 bases and J 3 bases, with 14 bases left between them. Here the CDR3 DNA reads TGTGCCAGCAGCTTAATGGCGGGCAGTTACTACGAGCAGTACTTC. Translation: CASSLMAGSYYEQYF.

This clonotype was found many times. This chain links TRBV5-1 with TRBJ2-1, with a possible D match to TRBD1 (5 bases). Germline V CDR1 and CDR2: SGHRS, YFSETQ. This CDR3 is 16 amino acids long. V lost 0 bases, J lost 0 bases, and 10 bases lay in between. CDR3 sequence reads: CASSLEGDSSYNEQFF. In DNA form, the CDR3 reads TGCGCCAGCAGCTTGGAAGGGGATAGCTCCTACAATGAGCAGTTCTTC.

In its sample, this clonotype was seen many times. The V call is TRBV5-1, the J call TRBJ2-3, with a possible D match to TRBD2 (5 bases). The CDR3 runs 14 residues. Germline CDR1 and CDR2: SGHRS and YFSETQ. V lost 2 bases and J lost 0, with 7 bases in between. The CDR3 protein is CASSFGGSTDTQYF. The CDR3 region has the DNA TGCGCCAGCAGCTTCGGCGGGAGCACAGATACGCAGTATTTT.

There are many counts of this clonotype. The V gene is TRBV7-7, the J gene TRBJ2-2, with D tentatively TRBD1 or TRBD2 (5 bases each). This CDR3 spans 15 amino acids. Germline loops: CDR1 SSHAT, CDR2 FNYEAQ (reference sequence). Between the trimmed V and J ends, which lost 5 bases and 4 bases, there was a span of 14 bases. Here the CDR3 DNA reads TGTGCCAGCAGCCCAGAGGGGAGAGGCACCGGGGAGCTGTTTTTT. It translates to CASSPEGRGTGELFF.

This clonotype was observed at least ten times. The chain combines TRBV7-2 with TRBJ1-6, with TRBD1 identical over 7 bases. The CDR3 loop spans 15 amino acids. CDR1 and CDR2 (germline): SGHTA, FQGNSA. The J segment lost 9 bases and the V segment lost 1 base, leaving 6 bases of the junction unmatched. CDR3 residues: CASSLDTGAGSPLHF. The CDR3 DNA reads TGTGCCAGCAGCTTAGACACAGGGGCTGGTTCACCCCTCCACTTT.

Many counts were recorded for this clonotype. The V call is TRBV7-8, the J call TRBJ2-1; a weak D match, TRBD1 (6 bases). V was clipped by 4 bases and J by 0 bases, with 13 bases between them. In germline, CDR1 is SGHVS, CDR2 FQNEAQ. The CDR3 extends over 16 amino acids. For the CDR3, the DNA is TGTGCCAGCAGCTCGCACCAGGGGAGCTCCTACAATGAGCAGTTCTTC. This translates into CASSSHQGSSYNEQFF.

This clonotype was recorded many times. The V and J genes are TRBV7-2 and TRBJ2-3; unclear D gene. Germline V gene data show CDR1 as SGHTA and CDR2 as FQGNSA. The CDR3 covers 13 residues. V was shortened by 5 bases and J by 4 bases, with 10 bases between the two germline ends. CDR3 in DNA: TGTGCCAGCAGCACACAACTACCAGATACGCAGTATTTT. Its translation is CASSTQLPDTQYF.

This clonotype was picked up many times. The J gene is TRBJ1-4, the V gene TRBV12-3 or TRBV12-4; the match to TRBD1 covers 7 bases. V gave up 3 bases and J gave up 4 bases; unmatched junction bases: 8. This CDR3 is built from 16 residues. CDR3 bases: TGTGCCAGCAGTTTTGGGCAGGGGGAGGGTAATGAAAAACTGTTTTTT. Translation: CASSFGQGEGNEKLFF.

The rearrangement links TRBV25-1 to TRBJ2-3, with TRBD1 matching over 7 bases. Germline CDR1 reads MGHDK; CDR2 reads SYGVNS. V was clipped by 4 bases and J by 5 bases; unmatched bases: 3. The CDR3 loop spans 13 amino acids. The CDR3, as DNA: TGTGCCAGCAGTGTAGGGACAGAAGATACGCAGTATTTT. It translates to CASSVGTEDTQYF.

The chain links TRBV20-1 to TRBJ1-6; the D is unclear. V was pared by 0 bases and J by 8 bases, with 8 bases between. The CDR3 is 13 amino acids. The germline CDR1 and CDR2 sequences are DFQATT and SNEGSKA (reference sequence). CDR3 protein: CSARDSDDSPLHF. Written as DNA, the CDR3 is TGCAGTGCTAGAGATTCGGATGATTCACCCCTCCACTTT.

The rearrangement links TRBV18 to TRBJ2-1; D is uncertain. The V end lost 2 bases, the J end lost 10 bases, and 9 bases lay between the germline ends. The CDR3 totals 12 residues. Germline CDR1 is KGHSH and CDR2 is LQKENI. In nucleotides, the CDR3 is TGTGCCAGCTCACCAATAGGCTGGGAGCAGTTCTTC. As protein: CASSPIGWEQFF.

This clonotype was picked up many times. The chain has TRBV5-1 and TRBJ2-4; TRBD1 is a possible D gene (5 bases). The CDR3 has 13 amino acids. Trimming removed 0 bases at V and 8 bases at J, with 9 bases between. Germline-derived CDR1 and CDR2 are SGHRS and YFSETQ. The CDR3 is CASSLEGWDIQYF. DNA for the CDR3: TGCGCCAGCAGCTTGGAGGGGTGGGACATTCAGTACTTC.

This clonotype was seen repeatedly, ten times or more. This rearrangement joins TRBV28 to TRBJ2-3; D unresolved. Germline V gene data show CDR1 as MDHEN and CDR2 as SYDVKM. Between the trimmed V and J ends, which lost 6 bases and 0 bases, there was a span of 19 bases. CDR3 length: 17 amino acids. The DNA of the CDR3 is TGTGCCAGCAGAGAGACCTCGGACGCCCCTAGCACAGATACGCAGTATTTT. It translates to CASRETSDAPSTDTQYF.

This clonotype was detected many times. The V call is TRBV12-3 or TRBV12-4, the J call TRBJ2-3, with TRBD1 identical over 8 bases. V trimming: 6 bases; J trimming: 1 base; junction bases outside the gene matches: 6. The CDR3 length is 15 residues. The CDR3 DNA sequence: TGTGCCAGCAGCCCCCGGACAGGGCGCACAGATACGCAGTATTTT. Protein product: CASSPRTGRTDTQYF.

The chain recombines TRBV28 with TRBJ2-5; TRBD2 agrees at 10 bases. The CDR3 has 17 residues. The V segment lost 6 bases and the J segment 5 bases; nucleotides outside the gene matches: 15. Germline CDR1 MDHEN, CDR2 SYDVKM. The CDR3 DNA follows: TGTGCCAGCAGCCTGTTTAGCGGGGGGCCCCAGGGCGAGACCCAGTACTTC. Translating gives CASSLFSGGPQGETQYF.

This clonotype has at least ten counts. The chain joins TRBV6-5 to TRBJ2-7; the D gene is possibly TRBD1 (5 bases). Trimming pared 6 bases from V and 0 bases from J, leaving 24 bases between. This CDR3 spans 18 amino acids. Germline CDR1 MNHEY, CDR2 SVGAGI. CDR3 sequence reads: CASRPALGLKRSSYEQYF. The CDR3 DNA follows: TGTGCCAGCAGGCCTGCTCTGGGGCTAAAAAGGAGCTCCTACGAGCAGTACTTC.